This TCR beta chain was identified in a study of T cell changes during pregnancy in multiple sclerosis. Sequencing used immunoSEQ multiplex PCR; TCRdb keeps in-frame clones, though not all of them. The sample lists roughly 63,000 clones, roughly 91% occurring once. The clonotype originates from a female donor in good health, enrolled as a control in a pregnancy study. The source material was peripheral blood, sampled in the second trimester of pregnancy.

The CDR3 spells CASSEGGQPQHF. The CDR3 DNA reads TGTGCCAGCAGTGAAGGAGGCCAGCCCCAGCATTTT. The chain is built from TRBV25-1 and TRBJ1-5; D gene uncertain. The germline CDR1 and CDR2 sequences are MGHDK and SYGVNS. The CDR3 runs to 12 residues. V gave up 2 bases and J gave up 7 bases, with 6 bases separating them.